This TCR beta chain is drawn from a study of post-analysis software for immune sequencing data. About this clonotype itself: The target antigen is unknown.

Notes on the study in general: In patients, about five TRBV segments were more frequent than in controls, with TRBV5-6, TRBV5-1 and TRBV20-1 among them. Under F measure analysis, samples from one preparation batch co-clustered strongly.

Libraries were made from TCR beta cDNA, and they carried unique molecular identifiers. One entry per CDR3 protein, called by TCRdb with MiXCR from the PCR reads. The sample has hundreds of thousands of distinct CDR3 sequences; 55% to 70% are singletons. Germline CDR1 reads ENHRY; CDR2 reads SYGVKD. V lost 7 bases and J 2 bases, leaving 8 bases between the germline ends. The CDR3 consists of 12 residues. The sequence derives from a girl aged 2 to 9 with multiple sclerosis. Sequencing was performed on blood. The rearrangement links TRBV10-3 to TRBJ1-2; no clear D. CDR3 residues: CAITTQNYGYTF. CDR3 bases: TGTGCCATCACGACCCAGAACTATGGCTACACCTTC.